The clone carrying this T cell receptor beta chain was observed a handful of times. The target antigen is unknown. A read error may explain this, as a much larger clone is one base away. V was pared by 1 base and J by 8 bases, with 12 bases between. The CDR3 extends over 13 amino acids. Germline CDR1 is SGHDT and CDR2 is YYEEEE. A single record per CDR3 protein comes from TCRdb applying MiXCR to the multiplex PCR reads. This table holds roughly 70,000 distinct CDR3 sequences, approximately 40% found once. The data are from a study of breast tumors, draining lymph nodes, adjacent tissues. Study-level points and caveats: Luminal-like breast cancer showed significantly greater tumor-nontumor repertoire similarity than basal-like breast cancer did. Compared with lymph nodes, tumors were less diverse; compared with nontumor tissue, more.

J is TRBJ1-2 and V is TRBV5-6; D gene ambiguous. Sequencing was carried out using breast tumor tissue. The source of this sequence is a female donor with breast cancer. Some clones in this sample may be carry-over from other donors' samples. In DNA, the CDR3 is TGTGCCAGCAGCTTGTATAGGGCCGGAGGCTACACCTTC. The encoded protein is CASSLYRAGGYTF.